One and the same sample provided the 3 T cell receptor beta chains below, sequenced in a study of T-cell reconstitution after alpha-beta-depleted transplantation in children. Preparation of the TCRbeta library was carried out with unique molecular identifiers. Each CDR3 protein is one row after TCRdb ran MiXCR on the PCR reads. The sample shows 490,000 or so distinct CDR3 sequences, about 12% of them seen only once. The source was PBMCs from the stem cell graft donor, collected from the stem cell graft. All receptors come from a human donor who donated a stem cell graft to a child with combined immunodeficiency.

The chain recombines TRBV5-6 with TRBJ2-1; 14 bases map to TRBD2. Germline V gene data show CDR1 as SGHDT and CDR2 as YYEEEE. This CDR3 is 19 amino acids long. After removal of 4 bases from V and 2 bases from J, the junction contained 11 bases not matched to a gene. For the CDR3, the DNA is TGTGCCAGCAGCGTGGGACTAGCGGGAGCCTACAGCACCTACAATGAGCAGTTCTTC. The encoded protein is CASSVGLAGAYSTYNEQFF.

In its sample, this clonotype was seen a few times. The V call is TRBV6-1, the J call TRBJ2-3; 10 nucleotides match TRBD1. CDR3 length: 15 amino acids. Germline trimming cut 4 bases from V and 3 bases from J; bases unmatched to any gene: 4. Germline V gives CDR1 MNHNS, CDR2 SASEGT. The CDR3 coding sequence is TGTGCCAGCAGTGGTAGGGACAGGGGAACAGATACGCAGTATTTT. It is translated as CASSGRDRGTDTQYF.

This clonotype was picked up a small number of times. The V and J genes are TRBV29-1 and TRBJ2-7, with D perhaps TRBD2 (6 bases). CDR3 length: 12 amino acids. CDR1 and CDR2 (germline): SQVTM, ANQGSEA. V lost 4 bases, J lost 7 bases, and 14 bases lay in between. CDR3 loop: CSVGLLAGEQYF. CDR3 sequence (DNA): TGCAGCGTTGGACTGCTCGCGGGGGAGCAGTACTTC.